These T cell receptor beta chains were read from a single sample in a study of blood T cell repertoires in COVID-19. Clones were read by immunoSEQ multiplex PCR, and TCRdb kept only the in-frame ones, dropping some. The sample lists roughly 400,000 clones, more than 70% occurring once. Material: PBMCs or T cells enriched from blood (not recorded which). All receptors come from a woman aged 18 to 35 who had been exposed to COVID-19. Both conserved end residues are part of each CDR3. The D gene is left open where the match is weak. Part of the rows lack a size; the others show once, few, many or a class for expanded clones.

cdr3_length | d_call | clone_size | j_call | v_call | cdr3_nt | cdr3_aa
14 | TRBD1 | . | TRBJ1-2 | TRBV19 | TGTGCCAGTAGTAGGGGACAGCAAAGCTATGGCTACACCTTC | CASSRGQQSYGYTF
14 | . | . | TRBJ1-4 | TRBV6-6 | TGTGCCAGCAGACCCAACAGGTGGGCTGAAAAACTGTTTTTT | CASRPNRWAEKLFF
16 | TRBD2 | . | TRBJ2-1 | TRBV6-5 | TGTGCCAGCAGTTACTCGAACGGCGGGAGGAGGAATGAGCAGTTCTTC | CASSYSNGGRRNEQFF
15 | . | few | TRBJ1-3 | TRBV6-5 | TGTGCCAGCAGTTGGAAAGGGGGAACCGGAAACACCATATATTTT | CASSWKGGTGNTIYF
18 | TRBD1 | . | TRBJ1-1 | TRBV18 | TGTGCCAGCTCACCGAAGATGCTAGGGGGCGCAAAGGGCACTGAAGCTTTCTTT | CASSPKMLGGAKGTEAFF
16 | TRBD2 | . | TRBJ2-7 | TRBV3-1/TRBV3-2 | TGTGCCAGCAGCCAAGGGTTGACTAGCGGGAGTTTGTGGCAGTACTTC | CASSQGLTSGSLWQYF
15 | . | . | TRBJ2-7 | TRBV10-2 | TGCGCCAGCAGTTCGACTAGTTCCGAACGTCGCGAGCAGTACTTC | CASSSTSSERREQYF
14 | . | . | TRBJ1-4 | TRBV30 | TGTGCCTGGAGTGAATTACCTATTAATGAAAAACTGTTTTTT | CAWSELPINEKLFF
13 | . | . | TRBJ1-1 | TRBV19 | TGTGCCAGTAGCGGAGATGGGAGCACTGAAGCTTTCTTT | CASSGDGSTEAFF
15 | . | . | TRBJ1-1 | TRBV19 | TGTGCCAGTAGTGGGTGGGGGGGTCTGAACACTGAAGCTTTCTTT | CASSGWGGLNTEAFF
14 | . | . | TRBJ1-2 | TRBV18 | TGTGCCAGCTCACCATTGGAGGGCTACTATGGCTACACCTTC | CASSPLEGYYGYTF
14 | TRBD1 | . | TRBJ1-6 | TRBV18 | TGTGCCAGCTCGCCGGGACAGGTATCAGATCCCCTCCACTTT | CASSPGQVSDPLHF
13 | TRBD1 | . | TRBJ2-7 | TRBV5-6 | TGTGCCAGCAGCGTAGGGACAGGGGGCGAGCAGTACTTC | CASSVGTGGEQYF